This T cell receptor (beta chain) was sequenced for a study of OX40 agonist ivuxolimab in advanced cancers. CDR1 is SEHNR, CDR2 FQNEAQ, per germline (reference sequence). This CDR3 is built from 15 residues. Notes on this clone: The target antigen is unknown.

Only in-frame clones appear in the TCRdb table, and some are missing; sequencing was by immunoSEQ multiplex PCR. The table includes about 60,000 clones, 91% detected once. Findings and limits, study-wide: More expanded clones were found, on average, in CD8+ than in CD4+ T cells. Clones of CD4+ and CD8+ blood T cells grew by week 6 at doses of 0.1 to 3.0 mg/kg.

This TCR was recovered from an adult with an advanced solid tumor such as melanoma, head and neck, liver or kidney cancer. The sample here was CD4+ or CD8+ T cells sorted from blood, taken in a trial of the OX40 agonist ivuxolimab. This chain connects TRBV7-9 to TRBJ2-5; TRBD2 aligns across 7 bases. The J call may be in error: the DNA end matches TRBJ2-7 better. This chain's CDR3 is CASSHPLAETYEQYF. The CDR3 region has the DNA TGTGCCAGCAGCCATCCTCTAGCGGAGACCTACGAGCAGTACTTC.